The clone carrying this T cell receptor (beta chain) was detected a few times. Its target is unknown. The sample originates from a study of CD8+ T cells in alopecia areata. Study findings and constraints: TCR sharing was clearer in mice than between patients, perhaps partly owing to patient HLA diversity. An increase in clonality over normal scalp was evident in lesional scalp, especially alopecia totalis/universalis.

Isolation of CD4+ and CD8+ T cells from PBMCs was achieved by sorting. Germline assignment: CDR1 LNHNV and CDR2 YYDKDF (reference sequence). Trimming stripped 8 bases from V and 7 bases from J, with 20 bases between. This CDR3 spans 14 amino acids. The authors extracted RNA and reverse transcribed it into cDNA as the sequencing template. Sequencing was performed with immunoSEQ multiplex PCR; in TCRdb, only in-frame clones are kept and a portion is missing. The sample carries about 140,000 clones, 62% recorded once. Sequenced sample: CD8+ T cells sorted from blood. This rearrangement joins TRBV15 to TRBJ1-2; possibly TRBD1 for D (5 bases). The sequence derives from a human donor in good health. The CDR3 sequence: CATSGGSALAGYTF. In DNA form, the CDR3 reads TGTGCCACCTCGGGGGGATCGGCTCTGGCTGGCTACACCTTC.